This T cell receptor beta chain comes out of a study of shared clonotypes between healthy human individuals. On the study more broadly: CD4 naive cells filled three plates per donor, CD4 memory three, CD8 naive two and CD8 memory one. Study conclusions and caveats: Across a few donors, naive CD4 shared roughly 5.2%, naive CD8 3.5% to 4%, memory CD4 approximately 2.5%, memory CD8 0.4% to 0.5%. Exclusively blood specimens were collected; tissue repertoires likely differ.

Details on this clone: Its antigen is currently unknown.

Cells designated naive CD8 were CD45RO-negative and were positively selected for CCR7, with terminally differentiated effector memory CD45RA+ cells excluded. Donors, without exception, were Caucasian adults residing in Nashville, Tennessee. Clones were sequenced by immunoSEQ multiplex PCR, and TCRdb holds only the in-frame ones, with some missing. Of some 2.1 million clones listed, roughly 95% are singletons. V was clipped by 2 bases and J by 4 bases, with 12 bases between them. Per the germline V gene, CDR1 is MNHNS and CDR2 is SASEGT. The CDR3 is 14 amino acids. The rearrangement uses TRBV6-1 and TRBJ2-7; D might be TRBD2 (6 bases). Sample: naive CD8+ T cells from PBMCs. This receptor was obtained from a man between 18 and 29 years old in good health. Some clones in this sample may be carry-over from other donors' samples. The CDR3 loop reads CASSEPGSVYEQYF. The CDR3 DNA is TGTGCCAGCAGTGAACCCGGGAGCGTGTACGAGCAGTACTTC.